This record covers a single T cell receptor (beta chain). Its antigen is currently unknown. This sample stems from a study of human T cells and chemical hapten exposure. Study-wide points: No shift was seen in TCRs above 1 in 1000 frequency with DPC sensitization.

Germline V lookup: CDR1 DFQATT, CDR2 SNEGSKA (reference sequence). This CDR3 is built from 15 residues. With V trimmed by 3 bases and J by 2 bases, 10 bases remained unmatched. Time point denoted: patch test 1, 2 weeks after DPC sensitization. Treatment here: therapeutic diphenylcyclopropenone sensitization with weekly scalp DPC. One entry per CDR3 protein, called by TCRdb with MiXCR from the RACE reads. The sample shows roughly 160,000 distinct CDR3 sequences, roughly 15% of them seen only once. The chain couples TRBV20-1 to TRBJ2-7; 7 bases line up with TRBD1. The source of this sequence is a woman aged 25-40 years with alopecia areata. Some clones in this sample may be carry-over from other donors' samples. The sequences come from whole blood, collected in connection with sensitization to the hapten diphenylcyclopropenone (DPC). The CDR3 is CSARGSRQGPYEQYF. In DNA, the CDR3 is TGCAGTGCTAGGGGTTCCCGACAGGGCCCCTACGAGCAGTACTTC.